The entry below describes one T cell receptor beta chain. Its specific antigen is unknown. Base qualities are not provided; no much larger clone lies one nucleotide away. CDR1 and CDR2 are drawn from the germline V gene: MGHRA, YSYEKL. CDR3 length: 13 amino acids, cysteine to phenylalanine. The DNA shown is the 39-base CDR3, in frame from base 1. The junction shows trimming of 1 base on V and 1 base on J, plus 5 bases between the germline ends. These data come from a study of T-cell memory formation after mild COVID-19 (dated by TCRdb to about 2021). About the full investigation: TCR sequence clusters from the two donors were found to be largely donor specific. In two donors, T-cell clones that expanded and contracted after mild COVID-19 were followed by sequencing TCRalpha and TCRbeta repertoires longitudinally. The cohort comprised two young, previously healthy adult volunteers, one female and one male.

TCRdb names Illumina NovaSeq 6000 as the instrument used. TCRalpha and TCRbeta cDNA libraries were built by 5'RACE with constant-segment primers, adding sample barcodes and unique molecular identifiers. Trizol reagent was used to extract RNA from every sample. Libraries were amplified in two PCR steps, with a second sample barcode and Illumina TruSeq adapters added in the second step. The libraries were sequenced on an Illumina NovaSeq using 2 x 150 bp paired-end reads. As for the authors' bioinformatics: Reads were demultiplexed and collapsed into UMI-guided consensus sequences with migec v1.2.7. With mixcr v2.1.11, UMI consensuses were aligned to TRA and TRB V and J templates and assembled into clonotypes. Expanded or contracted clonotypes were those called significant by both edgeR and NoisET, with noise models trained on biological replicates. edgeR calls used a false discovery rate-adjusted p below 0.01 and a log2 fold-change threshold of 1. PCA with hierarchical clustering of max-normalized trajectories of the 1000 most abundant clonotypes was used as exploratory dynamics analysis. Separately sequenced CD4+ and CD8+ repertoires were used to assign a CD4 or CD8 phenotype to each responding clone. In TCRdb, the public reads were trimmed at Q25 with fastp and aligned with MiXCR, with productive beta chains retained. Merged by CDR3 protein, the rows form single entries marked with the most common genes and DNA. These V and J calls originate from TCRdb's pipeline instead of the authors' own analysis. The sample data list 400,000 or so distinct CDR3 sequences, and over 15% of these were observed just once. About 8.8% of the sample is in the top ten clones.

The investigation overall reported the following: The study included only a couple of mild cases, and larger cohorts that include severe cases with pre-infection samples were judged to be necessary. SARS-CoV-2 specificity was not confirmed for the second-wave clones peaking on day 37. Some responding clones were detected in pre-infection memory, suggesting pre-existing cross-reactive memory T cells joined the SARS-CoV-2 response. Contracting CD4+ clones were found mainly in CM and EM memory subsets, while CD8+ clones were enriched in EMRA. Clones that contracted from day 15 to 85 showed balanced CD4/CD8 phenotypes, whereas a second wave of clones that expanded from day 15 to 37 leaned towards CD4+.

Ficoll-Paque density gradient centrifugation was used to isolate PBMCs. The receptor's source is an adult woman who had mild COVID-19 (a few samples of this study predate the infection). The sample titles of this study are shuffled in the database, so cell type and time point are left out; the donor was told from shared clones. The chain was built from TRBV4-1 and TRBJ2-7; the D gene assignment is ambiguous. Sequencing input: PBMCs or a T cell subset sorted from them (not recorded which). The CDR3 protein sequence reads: CASSQVQSYEQYF. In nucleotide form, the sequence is TGCGCCAGCAGCCAAGTACAGTCCTACGAGCAGTACTTC.